Sequencing of this T cell receptor beta chain was carried out in a study of blood T cell repertoires in COVID-19. For the study at large: Researchers got acute and convalescent COVID-19 samples from the United States, Italy and Spain. The analysed material was cDNA or gDNA that came from T cells, B-cell-depleted T cells, or PBMCs.

In the authors' methods: Cell counts per sample came from amplifying reference gene primers. Measured with immunoSEQ multiplex PCR; TCRdb has only the in-frame clones, and not every one. That table supplies the V and J calls and clone size; D and trimming were determined from the DNA. This table has approximately 170,000 clones, around 83% appearing once. CDR3 length: 15 residues. Germline values: CDR1 SGHRS, CDR2 YFSETQ. V shed 2 bases and J 4 bases; nucleotides not matched to a gene: 3. The TCR sequence derives from an elderly woman in a cohort sampled during active or convalescent COVID-19. The chain combines TRBV5-1 with TRBJ2-2, with TRBD1 matching 9 bases. Sequencing used peripheral blood. CDR3 in amino acids: CASSLSQGATGELFF. DNA of the CDR3: TGCGCCAGCAGCTTATCACAGGGGGCCACCGGGGAGCTGTTTTTT.